Listed here are 13 T cell receptor beta chains from one sample, sequenced in a study of blood T cell dynamics during melanoma immunotherapy. Sequenced by immunoSEQ multiplex PCR; TCRdb stores in-frame clones only, minus some. In the table there are around 13,000 clones, about 90% of which are singletons. Time point in this sample: pre-treatment baseline. Sequences were derived from blood, sampled from a patient treated with checkpoint blockade. The receptor source for this set is a human donor with melanoma.

The rearrangement joins TRBV11-2 to TRBJ2-2; D is unclear. V lost 4 bases and J 3 bases, leaving 9 bases between the germline ends. This CDR3 has 14 residues. Germline values: CDR1 SGHAT, CDR2 FQNNGV. CDR3 coding DNA: TGTGCCAGCAGCTGGGTAGCTCACACCGGGGAGCTGTTTTTT. Protein product: CASSWVAHTGELFF.

This clone was detected once. The chain carries TRBV30 and TRBJ1-2; TRBD1 matches at 8 bases. The length of the CDR3 is 16 residues. The V gene's germline CDR1 is GTSNPN and CDR2 SVGIG (reference sequence). V was pared by 0 bases and J by 6 bases, with 12 bases of the junction left unmatched. CDR3: CAWSVRGRGQAHGYTF. CDR3 nucleotides: TGTGCCTGGAGTGTACGAGGCAGGGGGCAGGCCCATGGCTACACCTTC.

Concerning this clone itself: Germline and junction disagree at one end, which may indicate a read error. V is TRBV27 and J is TRBJ2-5; no reliable D call. The germline CDR1 and CDR2 sequences are MNHEY and SMNVEV (reference sequence). The length of the CDR3 is 13 residues. The chain's CDR3 is CASSSPPKTLKHF. CDR3 nucleotide sequence: TGTGCCAGCAGTTCCCCCCCAAAGACTCTCAAGCACTTC.

The chain links TRBV28 to TRBJ1-2; 8 bases are shared with TRBD1. The trim removed 6 bases at V and 5 bases at J, leaving 5 bases unmatched. The germline V gene encodes CDR1 MDHEN and CDR2 SYDVKM. The CDR3 spans 13 residues. For the CDR3, the DNA is TGTGCCAGCAGCCTGGACAGGGATTATGGCTACACCTTC. Protein sequence: CASSLDRDYGYTF.

The chain joins TRBV11-2 to TRBJ1-6, with unresolved D. Trimming took 5 bases from V and 4 from J, leaving 12 bases between them. Germline assignment: CDR1 SGHAT and CDR2 FQNNGV. The CDR3 contains 15 residues. CDR3 DNA: TGTGCCAGCAGCCCAGGACGTGTGTATAATTCACCCCTCCACTTT. It is translated as CASSPGRVYNSPLHF. Full variable domain (outside the CDR3, taken from reference TRBV11-2 and TRBJ1-6): EAGVAQSPRYKIIEKRQSVAFWCNPISGHATLYWYQQILGQGPKLLIQFQNNGVVDDSQLPKDRFSAERLKGVDSTLKIQPAKLEDSAVYLCASSPGRVYNSPLHFGNGTRLTVT.

The CDR3 loop reads CASRGQGPYQPQHF. CDR3 nucleotide sequence: TGTGCCAGCCGAGGACAGGGTCCATATCAGCCCCAGCATTTT. The chain is built from TRBV6-1 and TRBJ1-5; 8 positions match TRBD1. The CDR3 consists of 14 residues. Germline V gene sequence: CDR1 MNHNS, CDR2 SASEGT. After removal of 8 bases from V and 5 bases from J, the junction contained 8 bases not matched to a gene.

The chain carries TRBV29-1 and TRBJ1-2; 10 nucleotides match TRBD1. CDR1 SQVTM and CDR2 ANQGSEA come from the germline V gene. With 7 bases clipped from V and 4 bases from J, the junction kept 9 bases outside the gene matches. This CDR3 has 14 residues. The CDR3 sequence is CSGLTGGASYGYTF. For the CDR3, the DNA is TGCAGCGGCTTGACAGGGGGCGCGAGCTATGGCTACACCTTC. Full variable domain (rest looked up from reference TRBV29-1 and TRBJ1-2): SAVISQKPSRDICQRGTSLTIQCQVDSQVTMMFWYRQQPGQSLTLIATANQGSEATYESGFVIDKFPISRPNLTFSTLTVSNMSPEDSSIYLCSGLTGGASYGYTFGSGTRLTVV.

The chain joins TRBV5-4 to TRBJ2-1; 10 bases line up with TRBD2. The V segment lost 4 bases and the J segment 6 bases; nucleotides outside the gene matches: 7. The CDR3 consists of 15 residues. Germline V lookup: CDR1 SGHNT, CDR2 YYREEE (reference sequence). Written as DNA, the CDR3 is TGTGCCAGCAGCCCGACTAGCGGGTCTCCCAATGAGCAGTTCTTC. It is translated as CASSPTSGSPNEQFF.

This chain uses TRBV7-9 with TRBJ1-2; D is possibly TRBD1 (6 bases). There are 12 residues in the CDR3. In germline, CDR1 is SEHNR, CDR2 FQNEAQ (reference sequence). The V and J ends lost 11 bases and 5 bases respectively, with 15 bases between them. The CDR3 loop is CALSGRGYGYTF. The CDR3 bases are TGTGCCCTCTCGGGCAGGGGTTATGGCTACACCTTC.

The chain is built from TRBV6-5 and TRBJ1-3; the match to TRBD1 covers 7 bases. This CDR3 is 15 amino acids long. V lost 6 bases and J lost 4; bases outside the gene matches: 9. In germline, CDR1 is MNHEY, CDR2 SVGAGI. The CDR3 coding sequence is TGTGCCAGCAGCCCCGACAGGGTGAAAGGAAACACCATATATTTT. Its translation: CASSPDRVKGNTIYF.

V and J are TRBV4-1 and TRBJ2-4; weak D call: TRBD1 (6 bases). V lost 0 bases and J 3 bases, leaving 12 bases between the germline ends. CDR1 and CDR2 (germline): MGHRA, YSYEKL. The CDR3 is 16 residues long. CDR3 sequence reads: CASSQEAQGVKNIQYF. Written as DNA, the CDR3 is TGCGCCAGCAGCCAAGAGGCACAGGGAGTCAAAAACATTCAGTACTTC.

This clone occurred once. The DNA of the CDR3 is TGTGCCAGCAGTTCGTCTCCGGGACAGGGGACTCAGCCCCAGCATTTT. It translates to CASSSSPGQGTQPQHF. The rearrangement links TRBV6-6 to TRBJ1-5, with 10 bases aligning to TRBD1. The ends lost 4 bases at V and 6 bases at J; junction bases unmatched: 9. CDR1 MNHNY and CDR2 SVGAGI come from the germline V gene (reference sequence). The CDR3 has 16 amino acids.

The chain is built from TRBV7-6 and TRBJ2-2; 13 bases line up with TRBD2. CDR3 length: 18 amino acids. CDR1 and CDR2 (germline): SGHVS, FNYEAQ. The V and J ends lost 1 base and 3 bases, in that order; junction bases with no gene match: 5. The CDR3 reads CASSLGTSGRRYTGELFF. The CDR3 DNA follows: TGTGCCAGCAGCTTAGGGACTAGCGGGAGACGGTACACCGGGGAGCTGTTTTTT. Supplemented by reference TRBV7-6 and TRBJ2-2, the full variable domain reads GAGVSQSPRYKVTKRGQDVALRCDPISGHVSLYWYRQALGQGPEFLTYFNYEAQQDKSGLPNDRFSAERPEGSISTLTIQRTEQRDSAMYRCASSLGTSGRRYTGELFFGEGSRLTVL.